This TCR beta chain comes out of a study of T cell repertoires in cytomegalovirus infection. Study as a whole: In public TCR beta signatures, there were indications of both CMV infection and matching HLA type.

Whole-study results and caveats: CMV-specific HLA-C-restricted TCR beta clonotypes dominated the ex vivo response.

This clonotype was observed many times. Its antigen is as yet unknown. In TCRdb, the reads were re-called with MiXCR into one record per CDR3 protein. This table holds roughly 120,000 distinct CDR3 sequences, around 30% found once. Germline values: CDR1 MRHNA, CDR2 SNTAGT. This CDR3 spans 16 amino acids. V lost 4 bases to trimming and J lost 0 bases, with 15 bases between them. V usage is TRBV6-4 and J usage is TRBJ1-2; maybe TRBD1 (5 bases). The TCR comes from a human donor in good health (CMV status not recorded). Some clones in this sample may be carry-over from other donors' samples. Sample: CD8+ T cells from cultured PBMCs, taken from culture after CMV antigen stimulation. The CDR3 nucleotides are TGTGCCAGCAGTGTTTCCTCGGACAATCCTAACTATGGCTACACCTTC. Amino acid sequence: CASSVSSDNPNYGYTF.